This T cell receptor beta chain was sequenced for a study of CD8+ T cells in alopecia areata. Overall study results and limits: There were also resident alphabeta T cells of normal skin sequenced in scalp samples.

With respect to this clone: Antigen: not known.

Once RNA had been extracted, it was reverse transcribed into cDNA to act as the sequencing template. TCRdb's copy holds only in-frame clones and misses some; the assay was immunoSEQ multiplex PCR. The top ten clones hold around 2.8% of a sample with around 120,000 clones, roughly 68% of them seen once. Germline V gene data show CDR1 as SQVTM and CDR2 as ANQGSEA. Between the trimmed V and J ends, which lost 7 bases and 0 bases, there was a span of 9 bases. The CDR3 has 12 residues. Sequences were obtained from CD4+ T cells sorted from blood. The V and J genes are TRBV29-1 and TRBJ1-1; D is uncertain. The TCR comes from a human donor in good health. The chain's CDR3 is CSALTVNTEAFF. In nucleotides, the CDR3 is TGCAGCGCCCTCACAGTGAACACTGAAGCTTTCTTT.